This T cell receptor (beta chain) was sequenced for a study of T cells in Graves' hyperthyroidism and ophthalmopathy. The overall study: At initial diagnosis, before any treatment had begun, peripheral blood was obtained.

There are 14 residues in the CDR3. With 5 bases clipped from V and 6 bases from J, the junction kept 8 bases outside the gene matches. Looked up from germline, CDR1 is SGHVS and CDR2 is FNYEAQ. No progression to ophthalmopathy during 18 months of follow-up defined stable disease. Recently diagnosed hyperthyroidism of less than 2 months' duration affected patients aged 18 to 65. Study conclusions and caveats: The model anticipated ophthalmopathy a median about six months pre-onset.

The source material, RNA transcripts, was used to amplify TCR beta CDR3 regions. The primer set for the first-round RT-PCR of the TCR CDR3 was HTBI. TCRdb independently ran MiXCR on the multiplex PCR reads; one entry per CDR3 protein. Among 800,000 or so distinct CDR3 sequences listed, roughly 40% were seen once. The table lists this clonotype with many counts. Its antigen is not known. V usage is TRBV7-6 and J usage is TRBJ1-1, with 8 nucleotides matching TRBD1. The source material was blood. This TCR came from a man younger than 35 with Graves' hyperthyroidism. The CDR3 nucleotides read TGTGCCAGCAGCACAGGGGGGGCAGGACCTGAAGCTTTCTTT. Translation gives CASSTGGAGPEAFF.